This T cell receptor beta chain was documented in a study of cytomegalovirus exposure and HLA in healthy donors. Background on the study: Samples from HLA-typed donors yielded 85 million to 95 million unique TCRs in an early data release.

Use of 60 Vbeta and 13 Jbeta primers characterized the PCR. Clones were sequenced by immunoSEQ multiplex PCR, and TCRdb holds only the in-frame ones, with some missing. The sample holds approximately 110,000 clones; 80% are singletons and the top ten take 0.2% to 0.3%. Trimming cost V 9 bases and J 4 bases, with 15 bases left between them. CDR1 and CDR2 (germline): MNHNY, SVGAGI (reference sequence). This CDR3 has 13 amino acids. This clonotype originated in a man aged 45-60 years in good health and CMV-seronegative. The genes are TRBV6-6 and TRBJ1-2, with D possibly being TRBD1 (6 bases). The specimen was PBMCs. The CDR3 DNA reads as TGTGCCAGGGGGGCTGGAACTCCCTATGGCTACACCTTC. Residues: CARGAGTPYGYTF.